This entry features one TCR beta chain sequence. Antigen specificity is unknown. The immunoSEQ assay was v3.0, run at survey level. Sequencing used immunoSEQ multiplex PCR; TCRdb keeps in-frame clones, though not all of them. The top ten clones hold roughly 5.6% of a sample with over 20,000 clones, around four fifths of them seen once. The germline V and J ends were trimmed by 0 bases and 0 bases, with 6 bases remaining between them. Germline-derived CDR1 and CDR2 are MNHEY and SMNVEV (reference sequence). This CDR3 region has 16 residues. The data were taken from a study of long-term antiretroviral therapy in people with HIV. Study-wide results and caveats: Diversity increased after ART yet remained lower than in transplant donor controls.

The clonotype originates from a man younger than 35 with HIV. The source material was unsorted PBMCs, sampled 3 years after starting antiretroviral therapy. The V call is TRBV27, the J call TRBJ2-6; D is unclear. As DNA, the CDR3 is TGTGCCAGCAGTTTATCAGGGTCCTCTGGGGCCAACGTCCTGACTTTC. Amino acid sequence: CASSLSGSSGANVLTF.